The T cell receptor beta chain described here comes from a study of blood T cells in healthy people across ages (dated by TCRdb to between 2015 and 2017). As for the study more broadly: In model experiments, template switching captured about one uniquely barcoded TCR beta cDNA molecule for every two T cells. Using deep sequencing normalized with unique cDNA molecular identifiers, the study measured how TCR beta repertoire diversity changes with age. Donors were grouped into four age groups: young (average 16 years), middle-aged (under 40), aged (over 55) and long-lived (about 89). To avoid experimental bias, donors of different ages were randomly spread across the sequencing lanes. Using the same blood draw, the study looked at two additional independent replicas of 1 million unique cDNA reads for two donors, one aged 18 to 30 and the other aged 80 or older. What the work shows at the level of the full study, not this receptor alone: Estimates of total diversity based on one million sequenced T cells were considered lower bounds and underestimates. Bulk unsorted PBMC profiling prevented conclusive comparison of naive and antigen-experienced compartments. As age increased, observed TCR beta diversity per million T cells dropped in a roughly linear way, and a significant reduction was already evident by age roughly 36. Observed TCR beta diversity correlated strongly with the percentage of naive T cells measured by flow cytometry. Compared with the aged group, the long-lived group had more naive CD4+ T cells, fewer expanded clones and increased TCR diversity, suggesting age selection. Because donor CMV infection status was unknown, age-related changes in expanded clonotypes were potentially confounded.

As for this clonotype: This clone's antigen is unknown. Base qualities are missing; no much larger clone stands one base away.

The CDR3 numbers 14 residues from cysteine through phenylalanine. This entry keeps only the CDR3 DNA: 42 bases, framed from base 1. From a lookup of the germline V gene, CDR1 and CDR2 are SGHTA and FQGTGA. Relative to germline, V is missing 4 bases and J is missing 7 bases, with 7 bases of the junction outside any gene match. The roughly 39 donors, aged roughly 6 to 100 years, were systemically healthy Caucasian individuals from Russia. Around 10 milliliters of peripheral blood were collected from each donor into EDTA-treated Vacutainer tubes. PBMCs were isolated by Ficoll-Paque density-gradient centrifugation, with at least 6 million obtained per sample. Trizol reagent was used to extract total RNA from the PBMCs, yielding at least 5 micrograms per sample. The percentages of naive CD45RAhigh/CD27high T cells were determined by flow cytometry on a PBMC aliquot from every donor. Library generation was performed with 5' RACE. Instrument used: Illumina HiSeq 2500. A second PCR of roughly 7 to 11 cycles was performed with a sample-barcoded 5' primer and a J-beta primer mix. A template-switch 5' adaptor carrying 12 random nucleotides introduced a unique molecular identifier onto each TCR beta cDNA molecule. Each sample yielded at least 3 million CDR3-containing paired-end reads. The Mint cDNA synthesis kit, primed by a TRBC-specific oligonucleotide, was used to synthesize first-strand cDNA from all RNA. Following uracil-DNA glycosylase treatment, a first 18-cycle PCR with universal primers M1SS and BC2_uni_R was performed on all cDNA. The published analysis was carried out like this. For normalization, 1 million high-quality reads, each with a distinct molecular identifier, were randomly selected from each sample. Reads with shared molecular identifiers were discarded instead of being binned into consensus sequences. MiTCR, run with a Q25 quality threshold and the strictest error-elimination algorithm, handled CDR3 identification, clonotype clustering and error correction. A nonparametric unseen species model using Euler transformation provided a lower-bound estimate of total TCR beta diversity. Clones were called with MiXCR by TCRdb after fastp trimmed the public reads at Q25, and only in-frame beta chains were retained. Every entry covers one CDR3 protein and lists the most common genes and DNA from its rows. For this entry, the V and J calls and clone size follow TCRdb and not the study's own pipeline. In all, the sample holds 1,500,000 or so distinct CDR3 sequences, and about 42% of those were seen once. Together, the top ten hold 4% of the sample.

This chain joins TRBV7-3 to TRBJ2-1; TRBD1 lines up with 7 middle nucleotides. The receptor was derived from a woman aged 18-29 years in good health. Sequenced input: blood. The DNA sequence is given as TGTGCCAGCAGCTCAGAGACAGGGCTGAATGAGCAGTTCTTC. It specifies CASSSETGLNEQFF.